This T cell receptor (beta chain) stems from a study of T cell responses to AZD1222 COVID-19 vaccine. The V end lost 4 bases, the J end lost 3 bases, and 16 bases lay between the germline ends. Germline loops: CDR1 SGHRS, CDR2 YFSETQ. The CDR3 consists of 15 residues. Assay used: immunoSEQ multiplex PCR; TCRdb lists only in-frame clones, some missing. The table lists more than 150,000 clones, more than 85% of them singletons. Findings of the study overall: Unmutated variant regions reportedly attract nearly half of all spike-specific TCRs. Only a handful of AZD1222 recipients, six or seven in all, had baseline seropositivity.

With regard to this clone: Its specificity is not known.

This chain uses TRBV5-1 with TRBJ1-1; no clear D gene. Sequences were derived from peripheral blood, sampled on day 0 of AZD1222 vaccination. The origin of this receptor is an adult in good health. Here the CDR3 reads CASSIGSASYTEAFF. CDR3 nucleotide sequence: TGCGCCAGCAGCATCGGGTCTGCCAGTTACACTGAAGCTTTCTTT. Based on the CDR3 plus reference TRBV5-1 and TRBJ1-1, the full variable domain is KAGVTQTPRYLIKTRGQQVTLSCSPISGHRSVSWYQQTPGQGLQFLFEYFSETQRNKGNFPGRFSGRQFSNSRSEMNVSTLELGDSALYLCASSIGSASYTEAFFGQGTRLTVV.